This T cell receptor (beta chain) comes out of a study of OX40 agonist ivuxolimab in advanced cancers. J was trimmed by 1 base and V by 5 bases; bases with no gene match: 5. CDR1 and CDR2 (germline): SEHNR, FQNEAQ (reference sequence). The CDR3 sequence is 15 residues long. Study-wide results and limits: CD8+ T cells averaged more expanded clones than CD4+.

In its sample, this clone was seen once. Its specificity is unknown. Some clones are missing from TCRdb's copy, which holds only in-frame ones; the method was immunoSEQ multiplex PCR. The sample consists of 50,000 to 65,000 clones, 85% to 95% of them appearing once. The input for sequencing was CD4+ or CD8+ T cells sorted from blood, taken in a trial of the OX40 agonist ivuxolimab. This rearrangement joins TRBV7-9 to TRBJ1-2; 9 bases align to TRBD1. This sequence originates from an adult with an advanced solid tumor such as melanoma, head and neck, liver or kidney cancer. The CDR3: CASSPHRGLNYGYTF. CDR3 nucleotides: TGTGCCAGCAGCCCACACAGGGGGCTTAACTATGGCTACACCTTC.